These 9 T cell receptor beta chains were all obtained from the same sample, sequenced in a study of T-cell reconstitution after alpha-beta-depleted transplantation in children. A library of TCRbeta sequences, prepared with unique molecular identifiers, was generated. TCRdb used MiXCR to reprocess the PCR reads, holding one entry per CDR3 protein. This sample has approximately 510,000 distinct CDR3 sequences, with 18% found just once. The sample in question was PBMCs from the stem cell graft donor, obtained from the stem cell graft. The receptors were sampled from a human donor who donated a stem cell graft to a child with acute lymphoblastic leukemia.

In its sample, this clonotype was seen a few times. The DNA of the CDR3 is TGTGCCAGCAGCCCAGCCCCGGATGAGCAGTTCTTC. This codes for CASSPAPDEQFF. The chain couples TRBV11-1 to TRBJ2-1; D is unclear. This CDR3 is built from 12 residues. V was shortened by 5 bases and J by 8 bases, with 10 bases between the two germline ends. CDR1 is SGHAT and CDR2 is FQDESV in the germline V gene (reference sequence).

This rearrangement joins TRBV5-1 to TRBJ2-1, with 7 bases matching TRBD1. With V trimmed by 4 bases and J by 7 bases, 5 bases remained unmatched. From germline, CDR1 is SGHRS and CDR2 YFSETQ. The length of the CDR3 is 13 residues. CDR3 loop: CASSIQGWNEQFF. DNA for the CDR3: TGCGCCAGCAGCATACAGGGGTGGAATGAGCAGTTCTTC.

The genes are TRBV7-6 and TRBJ1-1; D might be TRBD1 (5 bases). Germline-derived CDR1 and CDR2 are SGHVS and FNYEAQ. The germline V and J ends were trimmed by 2 bases and 9 bases, with 10 bases remaining between them. The CDR3 has 12 amino acids. CDR3 protein: CASSLWSGKAFF. The CDR3 DNA sequence: TGTGCCAGCAGCTTATGGTCAGGGAAAGCTTTCTTT.

V is TRBV5-1 and J is TRBJ2-3; D might be TRBD1 (6 bases). Per germline, CDR1 SGHRS and CDR2 YFSETQ. V lost 5 bases to trimming and J lost 0 bases, with 10 bases between them. There are 14 residues in the CDR3. CDR3 DNA: TGCGCCAGCAGGATGGACAGTAGCACAGATACGCAGTATTTT. It yields the protein CASRMDSSTDTQYF.

The chain couples TRBV3-1 to TRBJ2-3; possibly TRBD1 or TRBD2 for D (5 bases each). V was pared by 1 base and J by 1 base, with 15 bases between. Germline V gives CDR1 LGHDT, CDR2 YNNKEL (reference sequence). The CDR3 consists of 17 residues. In nucleotides, the CDR3 is TGTGCCAGCAGCCAAGTATTGGGGGAGACCGGCACAGATACGCAGTATTTT. It encodes CASSQVLGETGTDTQYF.

The genes are TRBV25-1 and TRBJ2-3, with D perhaps assigned TRBD1 or TRBD2 (5 bases each). The CDR3 has 14 amino acids. Trimming shortened V by 1 base and J by 3 bases, and 8 bases separated the two germline ends. CDR1 and CDR2 (germline): MGHDK, SYGVNS. The CDR3 DNA reads TGTGCCAGCAGTGAATGGGACCTGACAGATACGCAGTATTTT. Amino acids: CASSEWDLTDTQYF.

The sample holds a few counts of this clonotype. This CDR3 is CSVDIQGAYTEAFF. DNA of the CDR3: TGCAGCGTGGACATACAGGGGGCCTACACTGAAGCTTTCTTT. V and J are TRBV29-1 and TRBJ1-1, with TRBD1 identical over 9 bases. V was pared by 6 bases and J by 3 bases, with 8 bases of the junction left unmatched. This CDR3 region has 14 residues. The germline V gene encodes CDR1 SQVTM and CDR2 ANQGSEA.

The CDR3 region has the DNA TGCGCCAGCAGCCCATGGCGTACTCAAGAGACCCAGTACTTC. This gives the protein CASSPWRTQETQYF. The chain carries TRBV5-1 and TRBJ2-5; D ambiguous. The V gene lost 4 bases and the J gene lost 2 bases, with 12 bases spanning the gap. There are 14 residues in the CDR3. CDR1 and CDR2 from the germline V gene are SGHRS and YFSETQ.

Here the CDR3 DNA reads TGTGCCAGCAGCCAAGGGGTAAACCTCCACTCCTACGAGCAGTACTTC. Translating it yields CASSQGVNLHSYEQYF. The chain carries TRBV14 and TRBJ2-7, with D unclear. This CDR3 comprises 16 residues. Germline V gives CDR1 SGHDN, CDR2 FVKESK. Trimming pared 1 base from V and 0 bases from J, leaving 13 bases between.